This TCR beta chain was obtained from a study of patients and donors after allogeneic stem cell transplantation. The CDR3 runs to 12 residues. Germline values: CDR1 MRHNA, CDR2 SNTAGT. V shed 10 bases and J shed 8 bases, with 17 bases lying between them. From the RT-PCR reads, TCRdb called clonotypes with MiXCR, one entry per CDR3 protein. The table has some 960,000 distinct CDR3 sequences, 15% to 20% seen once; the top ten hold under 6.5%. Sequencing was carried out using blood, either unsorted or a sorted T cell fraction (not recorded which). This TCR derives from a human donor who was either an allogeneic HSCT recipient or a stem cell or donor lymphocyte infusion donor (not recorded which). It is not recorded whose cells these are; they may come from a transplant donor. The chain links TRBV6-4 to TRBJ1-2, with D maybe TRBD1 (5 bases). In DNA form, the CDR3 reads TGTGCCAACGACAGCCCCTTCGGGGGCTACACCTTC. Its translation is CANDSPFGGYTF.